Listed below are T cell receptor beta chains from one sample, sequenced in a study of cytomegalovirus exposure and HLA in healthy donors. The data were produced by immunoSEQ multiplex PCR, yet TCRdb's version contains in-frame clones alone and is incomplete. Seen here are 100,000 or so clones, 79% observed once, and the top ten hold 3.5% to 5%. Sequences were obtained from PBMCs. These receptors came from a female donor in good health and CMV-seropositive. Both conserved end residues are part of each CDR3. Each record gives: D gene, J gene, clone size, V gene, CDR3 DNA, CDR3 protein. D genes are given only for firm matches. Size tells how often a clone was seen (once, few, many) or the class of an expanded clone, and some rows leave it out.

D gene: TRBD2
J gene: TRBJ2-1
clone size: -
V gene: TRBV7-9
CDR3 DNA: TGTGCCAGCAGCTCCACCAAATCTATAGCGGGGGTCTCCTACAATGAGCAGTTCTTC
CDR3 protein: CASSSTKSIAGVSYNEQFF

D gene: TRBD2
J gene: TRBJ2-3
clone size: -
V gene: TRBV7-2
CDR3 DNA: TGTGCCAGCAGCTTACGTACTAGCGGGGGGCCGGTGTCGCAGTATTTT
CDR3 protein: CASSLRTSGGPVSQYF

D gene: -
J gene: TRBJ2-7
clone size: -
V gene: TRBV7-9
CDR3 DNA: TGTGCCAGCAGCTTCCCACATTCGGACTGGGAAGTCCCCTACGAGCAGTACTTC
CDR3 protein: CASSFPHSDWEVPYEQYF

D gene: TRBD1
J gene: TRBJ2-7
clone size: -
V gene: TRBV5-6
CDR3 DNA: TGTGCCAGCGGAGCTTGGGGGACAGGGAAATACGAGCAGTACTTC
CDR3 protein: CASGAWGTGKYEQYF

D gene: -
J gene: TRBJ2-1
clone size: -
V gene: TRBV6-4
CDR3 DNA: TGTGCCAGCAGTGACGACAGACAAGGCGATGAGCAGTTCTTC
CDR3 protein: CASSDDRQGDEQFF

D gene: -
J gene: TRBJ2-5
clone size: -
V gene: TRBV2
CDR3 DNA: TGTGCCAGCCGGGTCGAGACCCAGTACTTC
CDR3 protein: CASRVETQYF

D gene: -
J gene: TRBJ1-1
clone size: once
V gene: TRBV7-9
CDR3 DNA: TGTGCCAGCAGCCACTCGACAGGCGTTGAAGCTTTCTTT
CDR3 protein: CASSHSTGVEAFF

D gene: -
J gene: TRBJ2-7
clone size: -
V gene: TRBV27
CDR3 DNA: TGTGCCAGCAGTTTAACCGGTTACTACGAGCAGTACTTC
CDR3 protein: CASSLTGYYEQYF

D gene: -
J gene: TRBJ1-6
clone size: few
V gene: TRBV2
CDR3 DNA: TGTGCCAGCAGTCCCTCGGAGGGCTTCACCCTCCACTTT
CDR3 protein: CASSPSEGFTLHF

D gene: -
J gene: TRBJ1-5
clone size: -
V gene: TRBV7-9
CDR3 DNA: TGTGCCAGCAGCCAGGCGAGGGATAGCAATCAGCCCCAGCATTTT
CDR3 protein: CASSQARDSNQPQHF

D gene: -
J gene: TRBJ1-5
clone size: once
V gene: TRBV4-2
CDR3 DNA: TGTGCCAGCAGCCAAGATCGGGGGGGGGTTAATAGCAATCAGCCCCAGCATTTT
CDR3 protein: CASSQDRGGVNSNQPQHF

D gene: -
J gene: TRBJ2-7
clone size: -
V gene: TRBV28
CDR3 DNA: TGTGCCAGCAGTTGGCAGACTTCCTACGAGCAGTACTTC
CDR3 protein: CASSWQTSYEQYF

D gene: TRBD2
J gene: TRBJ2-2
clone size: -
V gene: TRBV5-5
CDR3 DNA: TGTGCCAGCACCCTGAGGAGGACTAGCGGGTACACCGGGGAGCTGTTTTTT
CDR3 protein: CASTLRRTSGYTGELFF

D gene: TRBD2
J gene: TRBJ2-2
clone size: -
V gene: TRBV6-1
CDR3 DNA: TGTGCCAGCAGTGAAAGCGGGGGAAGATACACCGGGGAGCTGTTTTTT
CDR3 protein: CASSESGGRYTGELFF

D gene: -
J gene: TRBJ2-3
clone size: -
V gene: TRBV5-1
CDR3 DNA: TGCGCCAGCAGCTTGGCGGGGTCGACAGATACGCAGTATTTT
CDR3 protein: CASSLAGSTDTQYF

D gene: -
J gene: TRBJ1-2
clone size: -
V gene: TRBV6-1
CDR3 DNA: TGTGCCAGCAGTGAACAGGGTTATGGCTACACCTTC
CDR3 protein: CASSEQGYGYTF

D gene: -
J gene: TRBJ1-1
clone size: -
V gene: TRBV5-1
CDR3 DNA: TGCGCCAGCAGACCCGACAGGACCAACACTGAAGCTTTCTTT
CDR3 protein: CASRPDRTNTEAFF

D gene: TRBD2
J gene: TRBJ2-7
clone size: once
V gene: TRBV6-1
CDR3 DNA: TGTGCCAGCAGTCCTACTAGCGGGAGGGCAAACGAGCAGTACTTC
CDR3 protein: CASSPTSGRANEQYF

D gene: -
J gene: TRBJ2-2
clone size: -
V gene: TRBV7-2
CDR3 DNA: TGTGCCAGCAGCCCCCTAACAGGAAACACCGGGGAGCTGTTTTTT
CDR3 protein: CASSPLTGNTGELFF

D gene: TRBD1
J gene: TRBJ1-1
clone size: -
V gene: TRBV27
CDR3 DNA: TGTGCCAGCAGTTTAAGGGGGACAGGGGGAACTGAAGCTTTCTTT
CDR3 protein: CASSLRGTGGTEAFF

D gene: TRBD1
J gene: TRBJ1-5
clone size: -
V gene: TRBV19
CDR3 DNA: TGTGCCAGTAGTACCCCAACCGCTCGGACAGGTTCCTTCTATAGCAATCAGCCCCAGCATTTT
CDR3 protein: CASSTPTARTGSFYSNQPQHF

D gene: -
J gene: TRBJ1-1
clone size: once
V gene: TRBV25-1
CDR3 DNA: TGTGCCAGCAGTGGGCGTCAGGGGAACACTGAAGCTTTCTTT
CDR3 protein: CASSGRQGNTEAFF

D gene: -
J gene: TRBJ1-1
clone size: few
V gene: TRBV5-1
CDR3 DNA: TGCGCCAGCAGCTTGGGGGGCAGCACTGAAGCTTTCTTT
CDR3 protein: CASSLGGSTEAFF

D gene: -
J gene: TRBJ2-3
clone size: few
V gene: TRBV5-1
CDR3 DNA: TGCGCCAGCAGCTTGGTCGTCGGGGGGCCTAGCACAGATACGCAGTATTTT
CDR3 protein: CASSLVVGGPSTDTQYF

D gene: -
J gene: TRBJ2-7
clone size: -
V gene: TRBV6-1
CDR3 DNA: TGTGCCAGCAGTGAAGGCGGAGGACCCTACGAGCAGTACTTC
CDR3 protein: CASSEGGGPYEQYF

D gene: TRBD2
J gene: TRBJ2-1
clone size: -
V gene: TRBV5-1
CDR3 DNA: TGCGCCAGCAGCTTGCAGGGACTAGCAGGGGAGCAGTTCTTC
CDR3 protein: CASSLQGLAGEQFF

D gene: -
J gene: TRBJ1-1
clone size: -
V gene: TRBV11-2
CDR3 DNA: TGTGCCAGCTCAGGCAGGGTAGGGCGAAGTGAAGCTTTCTTT
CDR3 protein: CASSGRVGRSEAFF

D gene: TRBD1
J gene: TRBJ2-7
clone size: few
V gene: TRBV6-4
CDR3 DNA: TGTGCCAGCAGTGACAGCACAGGGGGGAACTCCTACGAGCAGTACTTC
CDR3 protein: CASSDSTGGNSYEQYF

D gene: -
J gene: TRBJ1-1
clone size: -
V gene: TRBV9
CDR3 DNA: TGTGCCAGCAGCGTATATGGACAAGGCAATACTGAAGCTTTCTTT
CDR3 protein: CASSVYGQGNTEAFF

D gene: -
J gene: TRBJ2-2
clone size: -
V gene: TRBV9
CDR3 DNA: TGTGCCAGCAGCGTAGAATTGTTACAAGCGAACACCGGGGAGCTGTTTTTT
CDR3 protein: CASSVELLQANTGELFF

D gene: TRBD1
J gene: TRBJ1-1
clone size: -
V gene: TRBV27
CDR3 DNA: TGTGCCAGCAGTCCACAGGGGCGCACTGAAGCTTTCTTT
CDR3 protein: CASSPQGRTEAFF

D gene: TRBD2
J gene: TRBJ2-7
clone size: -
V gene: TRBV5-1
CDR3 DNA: TGCGCCAGCAGCTTGAGGCTAGCGGGGGTTTCCTACGAGCAGTACTTC
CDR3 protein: CASSLRLAGVSYEQYF

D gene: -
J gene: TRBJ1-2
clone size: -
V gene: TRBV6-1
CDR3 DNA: TGTGCCAGCAGTGCGCTGGACAGTATTTGGGATGGCTACACCTTC
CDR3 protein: CASSALDSIWDGYTF

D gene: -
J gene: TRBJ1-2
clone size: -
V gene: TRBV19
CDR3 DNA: TGTGCCTGCAGGAGGCTTGGGTATGGCTACACCTTC
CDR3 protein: CACRRLGYGYTF

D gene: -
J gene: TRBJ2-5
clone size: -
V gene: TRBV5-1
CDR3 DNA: TGCGCCAGCAGCTTGGGGGGCGACAGGCGGGAGACCCAGTACTTC
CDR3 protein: CASSLGGDRRETQYF

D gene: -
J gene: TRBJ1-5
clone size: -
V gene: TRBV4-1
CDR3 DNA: TGCGCCAGCAGCCAAGATTCGGGAGCATGGGGGATAGAGCCCCAGCATTTT
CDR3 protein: CASSQDSGAWGIEPQHF

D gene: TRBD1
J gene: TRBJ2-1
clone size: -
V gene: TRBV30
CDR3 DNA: TGTGCCTTCGGGCGAGCCGGGACAGGGTTTAATGAGCAGTTCTTC
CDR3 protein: CAFGRAGTGFNEQFF

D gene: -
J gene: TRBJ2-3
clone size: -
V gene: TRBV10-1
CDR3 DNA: TGCGCCAGCAGTGAGTCCTACGACTATCGCACAGATACGCAGTATTTT
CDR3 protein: CASSESYDYRTDTQYF

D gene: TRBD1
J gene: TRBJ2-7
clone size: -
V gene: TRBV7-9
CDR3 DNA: TGTTCCAGCAGCTTAAGGGGACAGGCTCGGGAAGGATACGAGCAGTACTTC
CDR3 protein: CSSSLRGQAREGYEQYF

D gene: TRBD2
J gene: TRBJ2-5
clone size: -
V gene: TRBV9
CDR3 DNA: TGTGCCAGCAGCGTGGATAGCGGGACCCAAGAGACCCAGTACTTC
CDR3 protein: CASSVDSGTQETQYF

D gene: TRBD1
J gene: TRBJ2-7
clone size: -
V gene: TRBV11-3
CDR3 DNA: TGTGCCAGCAGCCACAGGGGCTCCTACGAGCAGTACTTC
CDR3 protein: CASSHRGSYEQYF

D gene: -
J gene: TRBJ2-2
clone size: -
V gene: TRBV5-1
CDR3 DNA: TGCGCCAGCAGCGGGACGACAGGCACCGGGGAGCTGTTTTTT
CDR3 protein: CASSGTTGTGELFF

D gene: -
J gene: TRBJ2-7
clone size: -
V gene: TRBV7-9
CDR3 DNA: TGTGCCAGCAGCCCGGACTTCGGACGCGGTCTCTCCTACGAGCAGTACTTC
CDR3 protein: CASSPDFGRGLSYEQYF

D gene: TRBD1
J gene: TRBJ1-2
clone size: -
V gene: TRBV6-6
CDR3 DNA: TGTGCCAGCAGTTACGACAGGGGTGGCTACACCTTC
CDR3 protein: CASSYDRGGYTF

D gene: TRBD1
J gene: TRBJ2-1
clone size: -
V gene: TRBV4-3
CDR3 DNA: TGCGCCAGCAGCCAAGAGGGCAGGGGGACTGAGCAGTTCTTC
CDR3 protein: CASSQEGRGTEQFF

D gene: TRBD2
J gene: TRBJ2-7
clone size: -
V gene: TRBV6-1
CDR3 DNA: TGTGCCAACCCCTTAGCGGGAGAGTCTTACGAGCAGTACTTC
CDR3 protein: CANPLAGESYEQYF

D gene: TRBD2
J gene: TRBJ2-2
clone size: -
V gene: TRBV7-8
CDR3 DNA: TGTGCCAGCAGCTCCCCGGGACTAGCAAAGAACACCGGGGAGCTGTTTTTT
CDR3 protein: CASSSPGLAKNTGELFF

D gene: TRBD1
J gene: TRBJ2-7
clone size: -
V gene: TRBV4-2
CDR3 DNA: TGTGCCAGCAGCCAAGCCCCGACAGGGGGAGGTTCCTACGAGCAGTACTTC
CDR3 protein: CASSQAPTGGGSYEQYF

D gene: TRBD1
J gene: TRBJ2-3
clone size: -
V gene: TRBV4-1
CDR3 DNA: TGCGCCAGCAGCCAGGGGACAGTTAATACCCGCACAGATACGCAGTATTTT
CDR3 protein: CASSQGTVNTRTDTQYF